The present entry profiles one TCR beta chain with its context. The data originate from a study of blood T cell repertoires in COVID-19. Looked up from germline, CDR1 is SQVTM and CDR2 is ANQGSEA. There are 15 residues in the CDR3. The V segment lost 1 base and the J segment 10 bases; nucleotides outside the gene matches: 6. Libraries were prepared by immunoSEQ multiplex PCR; TCRdb keeps only in-frame clonotypes and omits some of them. The data hold around 140,000 clones, with 80% to 90% observed a single time. The sequenced sample was peripheral blood. The clonotype comes from an elderly man with acute or convalescent COVID-19. The gene calls are TRBV29-1 and TRBJ2-1; TRBD2 matches 14 bases. CDR3 DNA: TGCAGCGTTGAAGCACCGGGACTAGCGGGAGACGAGCAGTTCTTC. Residues: CSVEAPGLAGDEQFF.